This T cell receptor (beta chain) was captured in a study of blood T cell repertoires in COVID-19. At the level of the study: Italy, Spain and the United States were the sources of the convalescent and acute COVID-19 samples.

Original methodology: Quantification of nucleated cells was approximated via reference gene primer amplification. TCRdb's copy holds only in-frame clones and misses some; the assay was immunoSEQ multiplex PCR. That table is the source of V, J and clone size, and D and trimming were worked out from the DNA. The profile shows 400,000 or so clones, approximately 86% of them singletons. Between the trimmed V and J ends, which lost 4 bases and 3 bases, there was a span of 12 bases. Germline CDR1 LGHDT, CDR2 YNNKEL (reference sequence). The CDR3 contains 14 residues. The sequenced sample was peripheral blood. V usage is TRBV3-1 (or the pseudogene TRBV3-2) and J usage is TRBJ1-2; no clear D gene. This clonotype was obtained from a human donor in a cohort sampled during active COVID-19. Written as DNA, the CDR3 is TGTGCCAGCAGCCCCCCAGAGCAGGACTATGGCTACACCTTC. This codes for CASSPPEQDYGYTF.